What follows is one TCR beta chain and its context. This receptor's antigen is unknown. One base away there is no much larger clone; base qualities are not given. The data stem from a study of blood T cell repertoires in COVID-19 (dated by TCRdb to the early 2020s). With regard to the full study: The collaborator samples originated in the United States, Italy and Spain and spanned the acute and convalescent phases of COVID-19. The prospective study material was composed of cDNA or gDNA derived from T cells, B-cell-depleted T cells, or PBMCs. Subjects who had been exposed to COVID-19, were actively infected with it, or had recovered from it provided the deeply sampled blood TCRbeta repertoires that made up the dataset. The repertoires were released in a freely available public database intended as a resource for research on the immune response to SARS-CoV-2. The samples were drawn from the first 160 participants of the ongoing ImmuneRACE study and from 1,200 or so subjects provided by 6 global collaborators. The sample metadata nearly always contained a de-identified subject ID, COVID-19 status, age in years and sex. Where available, HLA class I and class II types were obtained from metadata supplied by the sample provider rather than from assay-based typing. Results and caveats for the whole study, not just this receptor: How much clinical and demographic metadata was included differed by source and by participant, and the metadata was provided uncurated.

The CDR3 starts with the cysteine, ends with the phenylalanine, and has 16 residues. Only the CDR3 DNA is retained, 48 bases long and in frame from the first base. From V the trimming removes 2 bases and from J it removes 2 bases, while the gene matches leave 4 bases of the junction unaccounted for. The germline V gene provides CDR1 KGHSH and CDR2 LQKENI. Whole blood was collected in K2EDTA tubes by collaborating institutions according to the institutions' own protocols. Collaborator samples were shipped for TCRbeta analysis as frozen whole blood, isolated PBMCs, or DNA extracted from either sample type. TCRbeta CDR3 regions were amplified from genomic DNA by means of the immunoSEQ Assay, a bias-controlled multiplex PCR. The study's processing was this. The number of nucleated cells in each sample was estimated from the amplification of reference gene primers within the assay. Sequence reads were collapsed and filtered to measure the absolute abundance of every unique TCRbeta CDR3 rearrangement. Productive Simpson clonality was computed per sample as the square root of Simpson's diversity index over productive rearrangements. TCRdb took over this immuneACCESS table, retaining in-frame rearrangements with V and J assigned. Such tables are incomplete; in checked studies, under half of the missing clones stem from an unresolved V gene, and the remainder is unexplained. Clone size and V and J calls were adopted from that table, with D and trimming inferred from the DNA. The sample yields more than 250,000 clones; 87% were counted once. The leading ten clones occupy 1% of the sample.

The sequencing sample was made of peripheral blood. The chain is encoded by TRBV18 joined to TRBJ2-3; a stretch of 10 junction bases matches TRBD1. The sequence was obtained from a man in his fifties or sixties with active or convalescent COVID-19. The nucleotides read TGTGCCAGCTCACCAGACAGGGGGCCGGTCACAGATACGCAGTATTTT. It codes for CASSPDRGPVTDTQYF.